What follows describes a single T cell receptor beta chain. The sample belongs to a study of CD8 T cells in Susac syndrome. Germline trimming cut 5 bases from V and 5 bases from J; bases unmatched to any gene: 8. Germline assignment: CDR1 SGHTA and CDR2 FQGTGA. This CDR3 region has 15 residues. Random-hexamer reverse transcription was applied to roughly 0.5 to 1 ug RNA. In TCRdb, the immunoSEQ multiplex PCR reads were re-called with MiXCR into one record per CDR3 protein. Of approximately 210,000 distinct CDR3 sequences detected, 85% to 95% appear once; the ten largest clones hold over 0.15%. J is TRBJ2-5 and V is TRBV7-3, with 10 nucleotides matching TRBD1. Specimen: CD4+ T cells from PBMCs. This sequence was found in a human donor with Susac syndrome. The CDR3 nucleotides are TGTGCCAGCAGCGCCGCCGGGACAGGGGATGAGACCCAGTACTTC. Translating it yields CASSAAGTGDETQYF.